A single sample gave rise to the 5 T cell receptor beta chains below, sequenced in a study of metastatic and nonmetastatic thyroid tumors. MiXCR re-clonotyped the PCR reads for TCRdb. The top ten clones hold around a sixth of a sample with 15,000 or so clones, roughly 14% of them seen once. All patients reached thyroid surgery having received no treatment beforehand. What was sequenced was blood. The receptors originated from a female donor with papillary thyroid cancer or a benign thyroid nodule (not recorded which). Some clones in this sample may be carry-over from other donors' samples.

In this sample, this clone turned up many times. The genes are TRBV10-3 and TRBJ1-6; D is ambiguous. The CDR3 length is 14 residues. The V end lost 3 bases, the J end lost 7 bases, and 10 bases lay between the germline ends. Germline CDR1 reads ENHRY; CDR2 reads SYGVKD. This chain's CDR3 is CAISDGNSNSPLHF. The CDR3 DNA reads as TGTGCCATCAGTGACGGAAATAGCAATTCACCCCTCCACTTT.

This clone was counted ten times or more. The chain has TRBV7-9 and TRBJ1-2; a weak D match, TRBD1 (5 bases). V lost 2 bases and J lost 5, with 12 bases in between. Looked up from germline, CDR1 is SEHNR and CDR2 is FQNEAQ (reference sequence). The CDR3 length is 14 residues. The CDR3 protein is CASSLLGQGYGYTF. The CDR3 DNA reads as TGTGCCAGCAGCTTATTAGGACAAGGGTATGGCTACACCTTC.

Within the sample, this clone is medium-sized (0.01 to 0.1%). The chain carries TRBV6-1 and TRBJ2-3; TRBD2 aligns across 11 bases. The CDR3 extends over 15 amino acids. V lost 6 bases, J lost 6 bases, and 8 bases stayed unmatched. Germline CDR1 MNHNS, CDR2 SASEGT. DNA of the CDR3: TGTGCCAGCAGGGAACTAGCGGGAGAAGCTGATACGCAGTATTTT. This encodes CASRELAGEADTQYF.

In its sample, this clone was seen many times. The chain recombines TRBV4-1 with TRBJ2-3; 8 bases are a match to TRBD2. Per germline, CDR1 MGHRA and CDR2 YSYEKL. V lost 6 bases, J lost 1 base, and 6 bases stayed unmatched. The CDR3 sequence is 15 residues long. The CDR3 protein is CASSLTGGGTDTQYF. CDR3 coding DNA: TGCGCCAGCAGTCTAACGGGGGGGGGCACAGATACGCAGTATTTT.

The sample holds many counts of this clone. The chain is built from TRBV5-1 and TRBJ2-7; D is possibly TRBD1 (6 bases). This CDR3 contains 12 residues. Trimming cost V 4 bases and J 2 bases, with 7 bases left between them. The germline CDR1 and CDR2 sequences are SGHRS and YFSETQ. The CDR3 loop reads CASSEGAYEQYF. CDR3 DNA sequence: TGCGCCAGCAGCGAGGGGGCCTACGAGCAGTACTTC.